One sample yielded the 20 T cell receptor beta chains listed below, sequenced in a study of OX40 agonist ivuxolimab in advanced cancers. TCRdb's copy holds only in-frame clones and misses some; the assay was immunoSEQ multiplex PCR. The sample has 20,000 to 30,000 clones; approximately 85% are singletons. Sequences were derived from CD4+ or CD8+ T cells sorted from blood, sampled in a trial of the OX40 agonist ivuxolimab. The origin of the receptors is an adult with an advanced solid tumor such as melanoma, head and neck, liver or kidney cancer.

The chain carries TRBV7-6 and TRBJ2-7; D not resolved. Germline loops: CDR1 SGHVS, CDR2 FNYEAQ. V was shortened by 3 bases and J by 1 base, with 4 bases between the two germline ends. The CDR3 is made up of 12 amino acids. CDR3 protein: CASSLGSYEQYF. In nucleotides, the CDR3 is TGTGCCAGCAGCTTGGGGTCCTACGAGCAGTACTTC. Drawing the rest from reference TRBV7-6 and TRBJ2-7, the complete variable domain is GAGVSQSPRYKVTKRGQDVALRCDPISGHVSLYWYRQALGQGPEFLTYFNYEAQQDKSGLPNDRFSAERPEGSISTLTIQRTEQRDSAMYRCASSLGSYEQYFGPGTRLTVT.

This sequence joins TRBV29-1 and TRBJ2-1; possibly TRBD2 for D (6 bases). The CDR3 runs to 13 residues. Trimming pared 6 bases from V and 2 bases from J, leaving 11 bases between. Germline V gene data show CDR1 as SQVTM and CDR2 as ANQGSEA. CDR3 protein: CSVREEPYNEQFF. DNA for the CDR3: TGCAGCGTAAGGGAGGAGCCCTACAATGAGCAGTTCTTC.

The chain employs TRBV27 and TRBJ2-7; D is perhaps TRBD2 (6 bases). The CDR3 spans 14 residues. V shed 5 bases and J shed 4 bases, with 15 bases lying between them. Germline assignment: CDR1 MNHEY and CDR2 SMNVEV (reference sequence). The CDR3 DNA follows: TGTGCCAGCAGTCCCTCGGTAGCGGCATACGAGCAGTACTTC. It specifies CASSPSVAAYEQYF.

The chain carries TRBV11-2 and TRBJ2-3; TRBD2 aligns across 7 bases. This CDR3 contains 16 residues. Unmatched junction bases numbered 7, after V lost 0 bases and J lost 4 bases. The germline V gene has CDR1 SGHAT and CDR2 FQNNGV. CDR3 sequence (DNA): TGTGCCAGCAGCTTAGATCTTGCGGGAGAGGCAGATACGCAGTATTTT. This translates into CASSLDLAGEADTQYF.

CDR3 residues: CASSLGGPDTQYF. In DNA form, the CDR3 reads TGTGCCAGCAGCTTAGGGGGTCCAGATACGCAGTATTTT. The gene calls are TRBV7-2 and TRBJ2-3; D is unresolved. V was pared by 1 base and J by 4 bases, with 6 bases between. The CDR3 has 13 residues. The germline gives CDR1 SGHTA, CDR2 FQGNSA. The full variable domain, in which reference TRBV7-2 and TRBJ2-3 provide the parts outside the CDR3, is GAGVSQSPSNKVTEKGKDVELRCDPISGHTALYWYRQSLGQGLEFLIYFQGNSAPDKSGLPSDRFSAERTGGSVSTLTIQRTQQEDSAVYLCASSLGGPDTQYFGPGTRLTVL.

The V gene is TRBV6-6, the J gene TRBJ2-5; D tentatively fits TRBD1 or TRBD2 (7 bases each). This CDR3 region has 14 residues. Germline loops: CDR1 MNHNY, CDR2 SVGAGI (reference sequence). Trimming took off 6 bases at V and 4 bases at J, with 15 bases between the two ends. The CDR3 spells CASRQTGEGETQYF. The CDR3 region has the DNA TGTGCCAGCAGACAAACAGGGGAGGGAGAGACCCAGTACTTC.

The chain uses TRBV6-6 and TRBJ2-7; D unresolved. Germline assignment: CDR1 MNHNY and CDR2 SVGAGI (reference sequence). The CDR3 sequence is 11 residues long. V lost 9 bases and J 2 bases, leaving 8 bases between the germline ends. The CDR3 coding sequence is TGTGCCAGTCACGGGCCCTACGAGCAGTACTTC. Its translation is CASHGPYEQYF.

The rearrangement links TRBV15 to TRBJ2-3; D is undetermined. The CDR3 has 13 residues. V shed 8 bases and J shed 2 bases, with 11 bases lying between them. Germline V gene sequence: CDR1 LNHNV, CDR2 YYDKDF (reference sequence). CDR3 sequence (DNA): TGTGCCACCGGGCTAGGTAACACAGATACGCAGTATTTT. This codes for CATGLGNTDTQYF. The full variable domain, with the rest looked up from reference TRBV15 and TRBJ2-3, is DAMVIQNPRYQVTQFGKPVTLSCSQTLNHNVMYWYQQKSSQAPKLLFHYYDKDFNNEADTPDNFQSRRPNTSFCFLDIRSPGLGDTAMYLCATGLGNTDTQYFGPGTRLTVL.

The J gene is TRBJ1-4, the V gene TRBV5-4; 8 positions match TRBD1. CDR3 size: 17 residues. V shed 4 bases, J shed 5 bases, and the junction held 13 bases outside the gene matches. Germline V CDR1 and CDR2: SGHNT, YYREEE (reference sequence). The CDR3 DNA is TGTGCCAGCAGCCTCCGGACAGGGACTAACATAAATGAAAAACTGTTTTTT. It yields the protein CASSLRTGTNINEKLFF.

CDR3 bases: TGTGCCAGCAGCACCAAGACAGGGTTCTATGAGCAGTTCTTC. Translating it yields CASSTKTGFYEQFF. V gene TRBV13 combines with J gene TRBJ2-1, with 7 positions matching TRBD1. This CDR3 has 14 amino acids. Looked up from germline, CDR1 is PRHDT and CDR2 is FYEKMQ (reference sequence). J lost 8 bases, V lost 5 bases, and 9 bases had no gene match.

J is TRBJ1-1 and V is TRBV15; D not resolved. The CDR3 sequence is 12 residues long. Deletions cut 5 bases from V and 5 bases from J, with 9 bases between. CDR1 LNHNV and CDR2 YYDKDF come from the germline V gene (reference sequence). CDR3 amino acids: CATSPSPTEAFF. The DNA of the CDR3 is TGTGCCACCAGCCCCTCGCCTACTGAAGCTTTCTTT. The whole variable domain, remainder taken from reference TRBV15 and TRBJ1-1, is DAMVIQNPRYQVTQFGKPVTLSCSQTLNHNVMYWYQQKSSQAPKLLFHYYDKDFNNEADTPDNFQSRRPNTSFCFLDIRSPGLGDTAMYLCATSPSPTEAFFGQGTRLTVV.

The V call is TRBV28, the J call TRBJ2-7, with a possible D match to TRBD1 (7 bases). This CDR3 spans 17 amino acids. From germline, CDR1 is MDHEN and CDR2 SYDVKM. V gave up 3 bases and J gave up 3 bases, with 21 bases separating them. CDR3 loop: CASSFETHQGGDYEQYF. CDR3 nucleotides: TGTGCCAGCAGTTTCGAAACTCACCAGGGGGGCGACTACGAGCAGTACTTC.

A few counts support this clone. The chain couples TRBV11-2 to TRBJ1-6, with D maybe TRBD1 (5 bases). Germline CDR1 reads SGHAT; CDR2 reads FQNNGV. The germline V and J ends were trimmed by 5 bases and 9 bases, with 11 bases remaining between them. CDR3 length: 13 amino acids. The CDR3 spells CASSGLRGSPLHF. As DNA, the CDR3 is TGTGCCAGCAGCGGGCTAAGGGGTTCACCCCTCCACTTT.

The CDR3: CASSTDRDTYTGELFF. DNA for the CDR3: TGTGCCAGCAGCACCGACCGGGACACCTACACCGGGGAGCTGTTTTTT. The rearrangement links TRBV9 to TRBJ2-2, with D tentatively TRBD1 (6 bases). The CDR3 has 16 amino acids. Germline values: CDR1 SGDLS, CDR2 YYNGEE. V was shortened by 4 bases and J by 3 bases, with 16 bases between the two germline ends.

J is TRBJ2-3 and V is TRBV28; TRBD1 might be the D (6 bases). Germline CDR1 is MDHEN and CDR2 is SYDVKM. This CDR3 is built from 13 residues. The V gene lost 3 bases and the J gene lost 4 bases, with 8 bases spanning the gap. CDR3 sequence: CASSFGGADTQYF. The CDR3 DNA sequence: TGTGCCAGCAGTTTTGGGGGCGCAGATACGCAGTATTTT.

The V call is TRBV29-1, the J call TRBJ1-2; D remains ambiguous. The CDR3 loop spans 12 amino acids. CDR1 is SQVTM, CDR2 ANQGSEA, per germline. V lost 0 bases, J lost 5 bases, and 7 bases lay in between. The CDR3 reads CSVEDLEYGYTF. The CDR3 coding sequence is TGCAGCGTTGAAGATCTGGAATATGGCTACACCTTC.

This chain uses TRBV6-1 with TRBJ2-7; no clear D gene. Germline-derived CDR1 and CDR2 are MNHNS and SASEGT. CDR3 size: 13 residues. V was clipped by 2 bases and J by 5 bases, with 10 bases between them. This chain's CDR3 is CASSELPWDEQYF. DNA of the CDR3: TGTGCCAGCAGTGAACTACCCTGGGACGAGCAGTACTTC.

In nucleotides, the CDR3 is TGCGCCAGCAGTTTCGGGACAGGGCTCTACGAGCAGTACTTC. This sequence encodes CASSFGTGLYEQYF. The J gene is TRBJ2-7, the V gene TRBV10-2; 9 bases are shared with TRBD1. CDR1 is WSHSY, CDR2 SAAADI, per germline. Germline trimming cut 5 bases from V and 3 bases from J; bases unmatched to any gene: 5. The CDR3 is 14 residues long.

V and J are TRBV28 and TRBJ2-7; D gene ambiguous. The CDR3 spans 15 residues. The germline gives CDR1 MDHEN, CDR2 SYDVKM. V lost 5 bases, J lost 0 bases, and 14 bases lay in between. The CDR3 is CASSLFAVSSYEQYF. CDR3 DNA sequence: TGTGCCAGCAGTCTATTCGCAGTAAGCTCCTACGAGCAGTACTTC.

This clone was picked up one time. The CDR3 region is CASRTGNQETQYF. CDR3 coding DNA: TGTGCCAGCAGAACAGGCAATCAAGAGACCCAGTACTTC. This sequence joins TRBV25-1 and TRBJ2-5; TRBD1 is a possible D gene (5 bases). The CDR3 is 13 residues long. The ends were cut back, 6 bases at V and 2 bases at J, with 10 bases in the middle. In germline, CDR1 is MGHDK, CDR2 SYGVNS.